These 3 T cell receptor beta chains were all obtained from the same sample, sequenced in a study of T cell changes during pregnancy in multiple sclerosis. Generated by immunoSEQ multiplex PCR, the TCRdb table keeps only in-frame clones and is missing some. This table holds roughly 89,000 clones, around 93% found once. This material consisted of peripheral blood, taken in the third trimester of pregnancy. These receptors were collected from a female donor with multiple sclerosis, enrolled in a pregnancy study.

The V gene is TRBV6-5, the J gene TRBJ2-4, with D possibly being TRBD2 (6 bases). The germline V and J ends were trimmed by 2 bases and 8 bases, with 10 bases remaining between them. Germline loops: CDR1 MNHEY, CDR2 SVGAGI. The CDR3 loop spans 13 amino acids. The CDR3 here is CASSYGLKDIQYF. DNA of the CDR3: TGTGCCAGCAGTTACGGACTAAAGGACATTCAGTACTTC.

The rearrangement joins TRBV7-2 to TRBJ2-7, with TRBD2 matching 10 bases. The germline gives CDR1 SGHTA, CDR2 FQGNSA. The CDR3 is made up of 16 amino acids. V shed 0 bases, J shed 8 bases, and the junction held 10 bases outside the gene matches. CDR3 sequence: CASSLAGTSASGKQYF. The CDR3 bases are TGTGCCAGCAGCTTAGCGGGGACTAGCGCGTCCGGAAAGCAGTACTTC.

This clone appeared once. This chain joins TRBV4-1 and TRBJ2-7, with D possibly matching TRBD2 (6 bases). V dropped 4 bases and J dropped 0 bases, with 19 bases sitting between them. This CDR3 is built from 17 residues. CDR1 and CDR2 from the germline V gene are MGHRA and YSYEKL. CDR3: CASSPTTSILPSYEQYF. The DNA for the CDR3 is TGCGCCAGCAGCCCCACAACTAGCATTCTTCCCTCCTACGAGCAGTACTTC.